One and the same sample provided the 10 T cell receptor beta chains below, sequenced in a study of T cells in Graves' hyperthyroidism and ophthalmopathy. It was RNA transcripts that yielded the amplified TCR beta CDR3 regions. Using the HTBI primer set, a first-round RT-PCR was run on the TCR CDR3. TCRdb analysed the multiplex PCR reads with MiXCR anew, one entry per CDR3 protein. Among some 300,000 distinct CDR3 sequences listed, approximately 12% were seen once. Sample: blood. The receptor set was obtained from a woman aged 25 to 45 with Graves' hyperthyroidism that later progressed to Graves' ophthalmopathy.

This clonotype came up many times. The rearrangement links TRBV6-1 to TRBJ2-7, with a tentative D call TRBD1 (5 bases). Germline CDR1 and CDR2: MNHNS and SASEGT. Trimming pared 3 bases from V and 3 bases from J, leaving 12 bases between. This CDR3 comprises 14 residues. The CDR3 spells CASSDPRVVYEQYF. The CDR3 DNA is TGTGCCAGCAGTGATCCCAGGGTAGTCTACGAGCAGTACTTC.

This clonotype was detected ten times or more. The chain is built from TRBV7-2 and TRBJ2-7, with D uncertain. This CDR3 contains 15 residues. Trimming shortened V by 6 bases and J by 3 bases, and 18 bases separated the two germline ends. CDR1 is SGHTA, CDR2 FQGNSA, per germline. The DNA of the CDR3 is TGTGCCAGCAGGGAGAGAGAGGATGAGGTCTACGAGCAGTACTTC. This gives the protein CASREREDEVYEQYF. The full variable domain, in which reference TRBV7-2 and TRBJ2-7 provide the parts outside the CDR3, is GAGVSQSPSNKVTEKGKDVELRCDPISGHTALYWYRQSLGQGLEFLIYFQGNSAPDKSGLPSDRFSAERTGGSVSTLTIQRTQQEDSAVYLCASREREDEVYEQYFGPGTRLTVT.

This clonotype was seen ten or more times. V gene TRBV29-1 combines with J gene TRBJ2-1; no clear D gene. The CDR3 spans 12 residues. Germline CDR1 and CDR2: SQVTM and ANQGSEA. Trimming shortened V by 3 bases and J by 7 bases, and 10 bases separated the two germline ends. The DNA for the CDR3 is TGCAGCGTTGACGGGCTCTCTAATGAGCAGTTCTTC. It translates to CSVDGLSNEQFF.

This clonotype came up many times. The chain is built from TRBV7-2 and TRBJ2-7, with a possible D match to TRBD1 (6 bases). The V gene lost 5 bases and the J gene lost 5 bases, with 10 bases spanning the gap. This CDR3 contains 12 residues. From germline, CDR1 is SGHTA and CDR2 FQGNSA. CDR3 loop: CASSRDTHEQYF. The CDR3 DNA follows: TGTGCCAGCAGCCGGGACACCCACGAGCAGTACTTC.

This clonotype was seen many times. The chain combines TRBV29-1 with TRBJ2-1, with D possibly matching TRBD2 (5 bases). Germline lookup yields CDR1 SQVTM and CDR2 ANQGSEA. Trimming took 4 bases from V and 3 from J, leaving 13 bases between them. CDR3 length equals 14 residues. In nucleotides, the CDR3 is TGCAGCGTTGCTACCGCGGGTAACTACAATGAGCAGTTCTTC. Translated, it gives CSVATAGNYNEQFF.

The CDR3 loop reads CASSHQRTGGDYGYTF. The CDR3 DNA follows: TGTGCCAGCAGCCATCAGCGGACAGGGGGCGACTATGGCTACACCTTC. The chain couples TRBV5-4 to TRBJ1-2; 11 bases are a match to TRBD1. CDR3 size: 16 residues. J lost 3 bases, V lost 4 bases, and 8 bases had no gene match. Germline values: CDR1 SGHNT, CDR2 YYREEE (reference sequence).

Many counts were recorded for this clonotype. V and J are TRBV7-2 and TRBJ2-7, with D tentatively TRBD1 (6 bases). This CDR3 region has 15 residues. CDR1 is SGHTA and CDR2 is FQGNSA in the germline V gene. Trimming removed 2 bases from V and 1 base from J, with 12 bases in between. In DNA, the CDR3 is TGTGCCAGCAGCTTATTGCAACAGGGATCCTACGAGCAGTACTTC. Protein: CASSLLQQGSYEQYF.

This clonotype occurred many times. The rearrangement uses TRBV20-1 and TRBJ2-5; 12 positions match TRBD2. V lost 1 base, J lost 4 bases, and 16 bases stayed unmatched. The CDR3 extends over 19 amino acids. CDR1 and CDR2 from the germline V gene are DFQATT and SNEGSKA (reference sequence). CDR3 sequence: CSARASRLAGGPSSETQYF. DNA of the CDR3: TGCAGTGCTAGAGCGTCAAGGCTAGCGGGAGGGCCGTCTTCAGAGACCCAGTACTTC.

This clonotype was counted at least ten times. CDR3 coding DNA: TGTGCCAGCAACTCAGGGGGCGCCGGGGAGACCCAGTACTTC. Residues: CASNSGGAGETQYF. The V call is TRBV2, the J call TRBJ2-5; 8 nucleotides align to TRBD1. The J segment lost 5 bases and the V segment lost 7 bases, leaving 9 bases of the junction unmatched. CDR3 length: 14 residues. The germline gives CDR1 SNHLY, CDR2 FYNNEI. The full variable domain, rest sourced from reference TRBV2 and TRBJ2-5, is EPEVTQTPSHQVTQMGQEVILRCVPISNHLYFYWYRQILGQKVEFLVSFYNNEISEKSEIFDDQFSVERPDGSNFTLKIRSTKLEDSAMYFCASNSGGAGETQYFGPGTRLLVL.

This clonotype was seen ten or more times. This sequence joins TRBV7-9 and TRBJ2-2; 7 bases map to TRBD2. Germline CDR1 reads SEHNR; CDR2 reads FQNEAQ (reference sequence). The J segment lost 6 bases and the V segment lost 7 bases, leaving 11 bases of the junction unmatched. The CDR3 is 15 amino acids. The CDR3 region is CASTPRAGEAGELFF. CDR3 in DNA: TGTGCCAGCACCCCTCGGGCGGGAGAGGCCGGGGAGCTGTTTTTT.